These 31 T cell receptor beta chains were all obtained from the same sample, sequenced in a study of regulatory T cells in long-lasting Graves disease. Arm-PCR of CDR3 regions and iRepertoire HTBI primers were the basis on which TCR beta libraries were built. TCRdb re-called the multiplex PCR reads through MiXCR, storing one row per CDR3 protein. The repertoire has about 430,000 distinct CDR3 sequences, over 14% of them found once; the top ten carry about 8.3%. Noted time point: newly diagnosed GD, antithyroid drugs for less than 3 months. PBMCs provided the RNA from which the TCR library was made. These same data were also listed under a study on T cells in Graves' hyperthyroidism and ophthalmopathy.

The specimen was peripheral blood mononuclear cells (PBMCs), collected at new diagnosis, from a patient treated with antithyroid drugs. The receptors shown here come from a woman between 40 and 50 years old with Graves disease.

This clonotype has ten or more counts. The chain carries TRBV6-1 and TRBJ2-5; D might be TRBD1 (5 bases). Germline CDR1 and CDR2: MNHNS and SASEGT. The CDR3 extends over 15 amino acids. V shed 3 bases and J shed 4 bases, with 15 bases lying between them. CDR3 coding DNA: TGTGCCAGCAGTGATTATCACACAGGCGTAGAGACCCAGTACTTC. Translated: CASSDYHTGVETQYF.

This clonotype appeared many times. The junction departs from the called germline gene at one end, perhaps through a read error. CDR3 in amino acids: CASSATSGRASQYF. CDR3 in DNA: TGCGCCAGCAGCGCCACTAGCGGGAGGGCCTCGCAGTATTTT. The genes are TRBV11-2 and TRBJ2-3, with 13 bases that match TRBD2. The CDR3 extends over 14 amino acids. Germline V gives CDR1 SGHAT, CDR2 FQNNGV.

The chain joins TRBV2 to TRBJ2-2; no firm D call. V lost 4 bases and J lost 7, with 10 bases in between. The CDR3 covers 13 residues. Germline assignment: CDR1 SNHLY and CDR2 FYNNEI. The CDR3 DNA follows: TGTGCCAGCAGTGCTGAGGTGGTCGGGGAGCTGTTTTTT. It yields the protein CASSAEVVGELFF.

About this clonotype: This may come from a read error, since a much larger clone is one base off. V usage is TRBV7-9 and J usage is TRBJ2-2, with D unresolved. There are 12 residues in the CDR3. V dropped 2 bases and J dropped 5 bases, with 3 bases sitting between them. The germline gives CDR1 SEHNR, CDR2 FQNEAQ (reference sequence). CDR3 loop: CASSLWTGELFF. For the CDR3, the DNA is TGTGCCAGCAGCTTATGGACCGGGGAGCTGTTTTTT.

CDR3 loop: CASSLESGGLYEPYV. The DNA of the CDR3 is TGTGCCAGCAGCTTGGAATCAGGGGGCCTCTACGAGCCGTACGTC. J is TRBJ2-7 and V is TRBV7-2, with 8 bases identical to TRBD1. Germline V CDR1 and CDR2: SGHTA, FQGNSA. This CDR3 comprises 15 residues.

This chain joins TRBV28 and TRBJ2-1; 8 nucleotides match TRBD2. This CDR3 is 17 amino acids long. Germline V gene sequence: CDR1 MDHEN, CDR2 SYDVKM. V gave up 1 base and J gave up 7 bases; unmatched junction bases: 12. The DNA for the CDR3 is TGTGCCAGCAGTTTATCGATACTAGCGGAGGTCCGGAATGAGCAGTTCTTC. Its translation is CASSLSILAEVRNEQFF.

The chain links TRBV19 to TRBJ1-1; 9 nucleotides agree with TRBD1. V lost 3 bases to trimming and J lost 1 base; unmatched junction nucleotides: 6. The CDR3 is 16 amino acids. Germline V gene lookup returns CDR1 LNHDA and CDR2 SQIVND (reference sequence). In nucleotides, the CDR3 is TGTGCCAGTAGTATCCGATGGACAGGGGAGAACACTGAAGCTTTCTTT. Its protein is CASSIRWTGENTEAFF.

The table lists this clonotype with many counts. The chain recombines TRBV6-2 or TRBV6-3 with TRBJ1-3; D may be TRBD1 (5 bases). Germline V gene lookup returns CDR1 MNHEY and CDR2 SVGEGT. The V and J ends lost 2 bases and 0 bases respectively, with 14 bases between them. This CDR3 is built from 17 residues. CDR3: CASSYLKDSHSGNTIYF. The DNA of the CDR3 is TGTGCCAGCAGTTACCTTAAAGACAGTCACTCTGGAAACACCATATATTTT.

The V and J genes are TRBV28 and TRBJ2-4; the match to TRBD1 covers 7 bases. Germline CDR1 MDHEN, CDR2 SYDVKM. Trimming cost V 6 bases and J 4 bases; bases outside gene matches: 9. This CDR3 has 15 residues. The CDR3 loop is CASSRRTGLKNIQYF. CDR3 in DNA: TGTGCCAGCAGCCGACGGACAGGTCTTAAAAACATTCAGTACTTC.

This clonotype was seen a few times. The chain combines TRBV5-1 with TRBJ2-6, with TRBD2 matching over 10 bases. CDR1 SGHRS and CDR2 YFSETQ come from the germline V gene. After removal of 4 bases from V and 0 bases from J, the junction contained 4 bases not matched to a gene. The CDR3 is 17 residues long. The CDR3 DNA is TGCGCCAGCAGCCCCGGGACTAGCGCCTCTGGGGCCAACGTCCTGACTTTC. It is translated as CASSPGTSASGANVLTF.

This clonotype was seen many times. V gene TRBV3-1 combines with J gene TRBJ2-5; the D call may be TRBD1 or TRBD2 (5 bases each). The V end was cut by 7 bases, the J end by 4 bases, with 19 bases between. The CDR3 is made up of 15 amino acids. In germline, CDR1 is LGHDT, CDR2 YNNKEL (reference sequence). This CDR3 is CASILLQGGGETQYF. The DNA of the CDR3 is TGTGCCAGCATACTGTTACAAGGTGGGGGAGAGACCCAGTACTTC.

This clonotype was counted many times. The CDR3 region has the DNA TGTGCCAGCAGCTCGACTGTGAGGGTCACCGGGGAGCTGTTTTTT. It codes for CASSSTVRVTGELFF. The chain couples TRBV7-8 to TRBJ2-2; the D gene is possibly TRBD2 (5 bases). V gave up 4 bases and J gave up 4 bases, with 13 bases separating them. The germline gives CDR1 SGHVS, CDR2 FQNEAQ. The length of the CDR3 is 15 residues.

This clonotype was detected a few times. The rearrangement uses TRBV2 and TRBJ2-1, with 10 bases lining up with TRBD1. The CDR3 spans 17 residues. V was pared by 2 bases and J by 8 bases, with 12 bases of the junction left unmatched. Looked up from germline, CDR1 is SNHLY and CDR2 is FYNNEI. In DNA form, the CDR3 reads TGTGCCAGCAGTGAATATATTGGGACAGGGGAAGGTTATGAGCAGTTCTTC. Its protein product is CASSEYIGTGEGYEQFF.

Comments on this clonotype: A far larger clone lies a single base away; this is likely a read error. J is TRBJ2-1 and V is TRBV7-9, with 8 bases that match TRBD2. Germline V lookup: CDR1 SEHNR, CDR2 FQNEAQ (reference sequence). This CDR3 has 18 amino acids. V shed 8 bases and J 2 bases; nucleotides not matched to a gene: 17. CDR3 DNA: TGTGCCAGCGGCCCAGCTAAGACACTAGCGGACACCTACAATGAGCAGTTCTTC. Residues: CASGPAKTLADTYNEQFF.

The chain combines TRBV10-3 with TRBJ2-1; TRBD2 matches 9 bases. The ends lost 4 bases at V and 0 bases at J; junction bases unmatched: 7. Germline V lookup: CDR1 ENHRY, CDR2 SYGVKD. This CDR3 is built from 17 residues. CDR3 sequence: CAISGSSGRNSYNEQFF. In DNA form, the CDR3 reads TGTGCCATCAGTGGTAGTAGCGGGAGAAACTCCTACAATGAGCAGTTCTTC.

This chain connects TRBV7-8 to TRBJ2-6, with D hard to call. This CDR3 contains 19 residues. Germline lookup yields CDR1 SGHVS and CDR2 FQNEAQ. Trimming took 5 bases from V and 1 from J, leaving 21 bases between them. CDR3 sequence reads: CASSPSAVQSYSGANVLTF. The CDR3 nucleotides read TGTGCCAGCAGCCCAAGCGCGGTACAGAGCTATTCTGGGGCCAACGTCCTGACTTTC.

This clonotype occurred a few times. This chain connects TRBV14 to TRBJ2-1; D uncertain. V was shortened by 3 bases and J by 7 bases, with 16 bases between the two germline ends. This CDR3 is 15 amino acids long. Germline CDR1 SGHDN, CDR2 FVKESK. The CDR3 DNA sequence: TGTGCCAGCAGCCAGGATGATATGGGTGTGAATGAGCAGTTCTTC. Protein: CASSQDDMGVNEQFF.

This clonotype was picked up many times. V usage is TRBV11-2 and J usage is TRBJ2-3; D may be TRBD1 (5 bases). The J call is in doubt because the DNA end fits TRBJ2-7 better. The CDR3 has 16 amino acids. Germline V CDR1 and CDR2: SGHAT, FQNNGV. The CDR3 protein is CASSLDLARDSYEQYF. CDR3 sequence (DNA): TGTGCCAGCAGCTTAGATCTGGCCAGGGACTCCTACGAGCAGTACTTC.

This clonotype was picked up many times. This chain connects TRBV12-3 or TRBV12-4 to TRBJ2-3; 12 bases are a match to TRBD2. The ends lost 3 bases at V and 5 bases at J; junction bases unmatched: 3. The CDR3 sequence is 15 residues long. CDR3 bases: TGTGCCAGCAGTTTGACTAGCGGGAGCGGAGATACGCAGTATTTT. This gives the protein CASSLTSGSGDTQYF.

This clonotype appeared many times. The junction and the germline gene differ at one end; a read error may be behind it. This chain links TRBV12-3 or TRBV12-4 with TRBJ1-2, with D possibly being TRBD1 (5 bases). The CDR3 length is 13 residues. This CDR3 reads CASSLDRSRGYTF. The CDR3, as DNA: TGTGCCAGCAGCTTAGACAGATCTCGTGGCTACACCTTC.

This clonotype was seen a few times. With a much larger clone just one base away, this may be a read error. This likely comes from a read error, as the CDR3 has no conserved phenylalanine or tryptophan at its end. The chain couples TRBV12-5 to TRBJ2-1; D uncertain. There are 14 residues in the CDR3. Germline CDR1 and CDR2: LGHNT and FRNRAP. V was clipped by 0 bases and J by 5 bases, with 8 bases between them. CDR3 in DNA: TGTGCTAGTGGTTTGGTCGCCTTACACAATGAGCAGTTCCTC. Its translation is CASGLVALHNEQFL.

This chain uses TRBV5-5 with TRBJ1-1; D is uncertain. V was trimmed by 4 bases and J by 7 bases, leaving 8 bases between them. The CDR3 loop spans 11 amino acids. Germline lookup yields CDR1 SGHKS and CDR2 YYEKEE (reference sequence). This CDR3 reads CASSNSIEAFF. The CDR3 nucleotides read TGTGCCAGCAGCAACAGTATTGAAGCTTTCTTT.

This clonotype came up many times. The chain combines TRBV11-2 with TRBJ2-1, with 15 bases identical to TRBD2. The CDR3 has 15 residues. After removal of 3 bases from V and 9 bases from J, the junction contained 3 bases not matched to a gene. Germline CDR1 is SGHAT and CDR2 is FQNNGV. The CDR3 nucleotides read TGTGCCAGCAGCTTCTCGGGACTAGCGGGAGGTGAGCAGTTCTTC. It encodes CASSFSGLAGGEQFF.

With respect to this clonotype: The conserved closing phenylalanine or tryptophan is absent in this CDR3, likely reflecting a read error. The V and J genes are TRBV18 and TRBJ2-7; no firm D call. CDR1 KGHSH and CDR2 LQKENI come from the germline V gene. The CDR3 contains 15 residues. Trimming stripped 4 bases from V and 7 bases from J, with 20 bases between. The CDR3 sequence is CASSRVRDTTEEQYL. Written as DNA, the CDR3 is TGTGCCAGCTCACGAGTCCGAGACACGACCGAGGAGCAGTACCTC.

This clonotype was counted ten times or more. The J gene is TRBJ2-7, the V gene TRBV27; D gene uncertain. CDR3 length: 15 amino acids. Trimming pared 8 bases from V and 3 bases from J, leaving 20 bases between. CDR1 is MNHEY, CDR2 SMNVEV, per germline (reference sequence). CDR3 loop: CASRWASLGNYEQYF. The DNA of the CDR3 is TGTGCCAGCCGATGGGCGTCCCTTGGGAACTACGAGCAGTACTTC.

This clonotype has only a few counts. Given a much more abundant clone one base away, this may be a read error. V usage is TRBV10-3 and J usage is TRBJ1-5, with 10 bases identical to TRBD1. CDR1 is ENHRY and CDR2 is SYGVKD in the germline V gene. CDR3 length: 16 amino acids. As DNA, the CDR3 is TGTGCCGTCAGTGAGACAGGGGGCGAGTTCAATCAGCCCCAGCATTTT. The encoded protein is CAVSETGGEFNQPQHF.

This clonotype was recorded many times. The V and J genes are TRBV3-1 and TRBJ2-1, with a tentative D call TRBD2 (5 bases). The CDR3 totals 11 residues. Germline values: CDR1 LGHDT, CDR2 YNNKEL (reference sequence). The germline V and J ends were trimmed by 5 bases and 9 bases, with 8 bases remaining between them. The CDR3 nucleotides are TGTGCCAGCAGCTATCGGGGTGAGCAGTTCTTC. Amino acid sequence: CASSYRGEQFF.

This clonotype was found many times. The chain employs TRBV30 and TRBJ2-3; TRBD2 might be the D (6 bases). The CDR3 consists of 13 residues. V was shortened by 8 bases and J by 4 bases, with 16 bases between the two germline ends. Germline loops: CDR1 GTSNPN, CDR2 SVGIG (reference sequence). The CDR3 bases are TGTGCCCAAAGTCTCGGGAGAGCAGATACGCAGTATTTT. Translating gives CAQSLGRADTQYF.

This clonotype has a count of ten or more. This chain links TRBV11-2 with TRBJ2-1; D perhaps matches TRBD1 (6 bases). With 7 bases removed from V and 4 bases from J, the gap between germline ends came to 11 bases. This CDR3 is 13 amino acids long. Germline V gene lookup returns CDR1 SGHAT and CDR2 FQNNGV. The CDR3 nucleotides are TGTGCCAGCATGATCAGGGGATACAATGAGCAGTTCTTC. This encodes CASMIRGYNEQFF.

This clonotype was recorded at least ten times. The rearrangement uses TRBV5-8 and TRBJ2-1, with 14 bases that match TRBD2. Germline-derived CDR1 and CDR2 are SGHTS and YDEGEE. The J segment lost 5 bases and the V segment lost 3 bases, leaving 7 bases of the junction unmatched. The length of the CDR3 is 17 residues. The CDR3 DNA follows: TGTGCCAGCAGCTGGGGACTAGCGGGAGAGATTGACAATGAGCAGTTCTTC. It encodes CASSWGLAGEIDNEQFF.

This chain links TRBV20-1 with TRBJ1-5, with TRBD1 matching over 8 bases. CDR1 is DFQATT and CDR2 is SNEGSKA in the germline V gene (reference sequence). The CDR3 loop spans 14 amino acids. With 6 bases clipped from V and 4 bases from J, the junction kept 8 bases outside the gene matches. The CDR3 coding sequence is TGCAGTGCGGGGACGGGACAGGAGAATCAGCCCCAGCATTTT. It codes for CSAGTGQENQPQHF.